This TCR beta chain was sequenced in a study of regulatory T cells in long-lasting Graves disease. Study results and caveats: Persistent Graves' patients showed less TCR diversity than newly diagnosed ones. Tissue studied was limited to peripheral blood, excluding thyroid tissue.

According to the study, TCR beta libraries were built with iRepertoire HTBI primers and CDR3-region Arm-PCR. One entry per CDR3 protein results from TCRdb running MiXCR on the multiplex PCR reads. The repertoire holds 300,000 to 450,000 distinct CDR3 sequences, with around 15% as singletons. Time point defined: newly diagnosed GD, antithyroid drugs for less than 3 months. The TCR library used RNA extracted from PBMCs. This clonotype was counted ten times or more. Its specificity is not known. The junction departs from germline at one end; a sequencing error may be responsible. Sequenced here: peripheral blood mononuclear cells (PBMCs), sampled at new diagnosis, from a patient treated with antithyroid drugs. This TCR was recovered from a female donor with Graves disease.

For the CDR3, the DNA is TGTGCCAGCAGTCAAATTGGACTAGCGGGAAGGAACTTC. Translation: CASSQIGLAGRNF. The chain uses TRBV28 and TRBJ2-7, with 12 bases identical to TRBD2. Germline V lookup: CDR1 MDHEN, CDR2 SYDVKM. CDR3 size: 13 residues.